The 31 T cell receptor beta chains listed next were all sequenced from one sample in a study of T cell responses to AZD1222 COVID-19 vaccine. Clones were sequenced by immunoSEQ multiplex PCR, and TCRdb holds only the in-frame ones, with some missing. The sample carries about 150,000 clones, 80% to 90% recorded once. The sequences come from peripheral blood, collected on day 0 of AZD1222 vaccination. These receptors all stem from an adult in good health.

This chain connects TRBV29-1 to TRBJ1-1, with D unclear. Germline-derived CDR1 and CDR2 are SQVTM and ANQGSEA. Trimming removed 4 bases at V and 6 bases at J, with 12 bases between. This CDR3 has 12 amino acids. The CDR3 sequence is CSVVWVTPEAFF. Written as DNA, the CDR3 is TGCAGCGTTGTCTGGGTTACTCCTGAAGCTTTCTTT.

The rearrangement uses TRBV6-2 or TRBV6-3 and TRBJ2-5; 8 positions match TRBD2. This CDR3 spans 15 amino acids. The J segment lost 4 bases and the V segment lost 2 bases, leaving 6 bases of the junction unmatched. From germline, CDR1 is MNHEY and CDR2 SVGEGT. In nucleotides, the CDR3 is TGTGCCAGCAGTTACGCCGGACTAGCCGGAGAGACCCAGTACTTC. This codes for CASSYAGLAGETQYF.

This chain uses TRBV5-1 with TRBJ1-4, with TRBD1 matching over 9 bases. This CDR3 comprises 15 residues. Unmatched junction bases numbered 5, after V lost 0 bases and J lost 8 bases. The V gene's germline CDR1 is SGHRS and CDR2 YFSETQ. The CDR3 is CASSLATGGREKLFF. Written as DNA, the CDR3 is TGCGCCAGCAGCTTGGCGACAGGGGGACGCGAAAAACTGTTTTTT.

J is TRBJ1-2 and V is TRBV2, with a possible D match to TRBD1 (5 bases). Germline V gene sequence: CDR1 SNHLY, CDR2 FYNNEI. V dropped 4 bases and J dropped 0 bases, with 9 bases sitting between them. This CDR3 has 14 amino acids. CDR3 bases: TGTGCCAGCAGTGGGCAGGGAGCTAACTATGGCTACACCTTC. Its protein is CASSGQGANYGYTF.

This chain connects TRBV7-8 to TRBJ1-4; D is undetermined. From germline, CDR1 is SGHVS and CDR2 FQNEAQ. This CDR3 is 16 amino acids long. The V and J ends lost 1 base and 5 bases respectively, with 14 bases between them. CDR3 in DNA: TGTGCCAGCAGCTTAGTTTTTTTGCAGGAAAATGAAAAACTGTTTTTT. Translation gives CASSLVFLQENEKLFF.

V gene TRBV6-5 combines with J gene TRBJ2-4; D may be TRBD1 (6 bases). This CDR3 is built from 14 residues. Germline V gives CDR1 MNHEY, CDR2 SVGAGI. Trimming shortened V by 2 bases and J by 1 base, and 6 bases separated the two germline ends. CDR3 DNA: TGTGCCAGCAGTTACGACAGGGCCAAAAACATTCAGTACTTC. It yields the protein CASSYDRAKNIQYF.

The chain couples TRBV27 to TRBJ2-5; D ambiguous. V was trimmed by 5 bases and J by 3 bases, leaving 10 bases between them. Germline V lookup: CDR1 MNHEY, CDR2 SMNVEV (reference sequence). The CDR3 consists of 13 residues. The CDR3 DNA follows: TGTGCCAGCAGTCCACGTAGGAAAGAGACCCAGTACTTC. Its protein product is CASSPRRKETQYF.

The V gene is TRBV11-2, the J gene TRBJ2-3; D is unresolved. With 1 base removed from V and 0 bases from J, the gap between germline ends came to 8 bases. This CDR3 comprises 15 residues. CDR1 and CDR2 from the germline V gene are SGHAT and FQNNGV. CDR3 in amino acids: CASSLVLGSTDTQYF. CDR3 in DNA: TGTGCCAGCAGCTTAGTCCTAGGGAGCACAGATACGCAGTATTTT.

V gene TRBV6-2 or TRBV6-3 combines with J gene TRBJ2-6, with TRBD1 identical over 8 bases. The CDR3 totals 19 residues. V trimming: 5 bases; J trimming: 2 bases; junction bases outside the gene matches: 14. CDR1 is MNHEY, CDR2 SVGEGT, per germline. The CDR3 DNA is TGTGCCAGCAGTCCAGGACAGGGAGAAGGTTGGACTGGGGCCAACGTCCTGACTTTC. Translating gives CASSPGQGEGWTGANVLTF.

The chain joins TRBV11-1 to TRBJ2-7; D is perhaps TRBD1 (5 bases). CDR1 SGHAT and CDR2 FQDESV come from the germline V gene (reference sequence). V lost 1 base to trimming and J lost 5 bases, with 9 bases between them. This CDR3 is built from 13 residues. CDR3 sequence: CASSLVSGNEQYF. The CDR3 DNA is TGTGCCAGCAGCTTAGTCTCAGGGAACGAGCAGTACTTC.

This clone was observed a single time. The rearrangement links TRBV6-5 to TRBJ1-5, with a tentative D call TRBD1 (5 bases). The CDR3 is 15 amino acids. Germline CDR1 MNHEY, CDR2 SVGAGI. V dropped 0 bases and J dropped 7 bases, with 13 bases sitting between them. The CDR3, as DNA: TGTGCCAGCAGTTACTCGTCCCCCCGGGGCCAGCCCCAGCATTTT. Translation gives CASSYSSPRGQPQHF.

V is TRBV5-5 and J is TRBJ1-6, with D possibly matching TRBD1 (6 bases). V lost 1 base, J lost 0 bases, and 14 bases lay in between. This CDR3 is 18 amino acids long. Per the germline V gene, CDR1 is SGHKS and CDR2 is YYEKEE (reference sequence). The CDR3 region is CASSLNFGGSSYNSPLHF. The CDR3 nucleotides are TGTGCCAGCAGCTTGAATTTTGGGGGCAGCTCCTATAATTCACCCCTCCACTTT. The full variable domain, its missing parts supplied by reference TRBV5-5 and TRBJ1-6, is DAGVTQSPTHLIKTRGQQVTLRCSPISGHKSVSWYQQVLGQGPQFIFQYYEKEERGRGNFPDRFSARQFPNYSSELNVNALLLGDSALYLCASSLNFGGSSYNSPLHFGNGTRLTVT.

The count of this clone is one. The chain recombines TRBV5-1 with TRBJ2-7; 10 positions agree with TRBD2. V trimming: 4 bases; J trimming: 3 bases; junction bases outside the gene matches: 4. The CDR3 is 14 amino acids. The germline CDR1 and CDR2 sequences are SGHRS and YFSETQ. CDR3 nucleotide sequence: TGCGCCAGCAGCAAGCGGGAGGGACACTACGAGCAGTACTTC. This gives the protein CASSKREGHYEQYF.

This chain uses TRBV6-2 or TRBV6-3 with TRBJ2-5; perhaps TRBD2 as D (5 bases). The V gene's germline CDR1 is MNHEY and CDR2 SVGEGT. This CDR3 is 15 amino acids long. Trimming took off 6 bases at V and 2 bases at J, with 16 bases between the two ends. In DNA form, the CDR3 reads TGTGCCAGCAGCTCCGCGGGCGTAGAGCAAGAGACCCAGTACTTC. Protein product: CASSSAGVEQETQYF.

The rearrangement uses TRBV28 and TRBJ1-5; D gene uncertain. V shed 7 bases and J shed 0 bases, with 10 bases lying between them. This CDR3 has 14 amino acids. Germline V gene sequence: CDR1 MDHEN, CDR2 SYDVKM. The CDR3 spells CASIPAVSNQPQHF. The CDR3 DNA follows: TGTGCCAGCATTCCGGCGGTTAGCAATCAGCCCCAGCATTTT.

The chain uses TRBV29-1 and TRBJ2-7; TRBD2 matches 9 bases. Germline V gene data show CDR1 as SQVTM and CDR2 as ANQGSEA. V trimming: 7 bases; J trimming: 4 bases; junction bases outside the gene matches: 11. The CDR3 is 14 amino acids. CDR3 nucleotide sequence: TGCAGCGCGTCGGGTAGCGGGAGTCGGTACGAGCAGTACTTC. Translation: CSASGSGSRYEQYF.

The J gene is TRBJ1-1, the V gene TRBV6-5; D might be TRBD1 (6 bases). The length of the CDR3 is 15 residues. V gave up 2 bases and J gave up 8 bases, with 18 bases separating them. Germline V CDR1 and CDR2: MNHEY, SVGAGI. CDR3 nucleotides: TGTGCCAGCAGTTACGGGACACTGGACCTCCAGGAAGCTTTCTTT. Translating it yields CASSYGTLDLQEAFF.

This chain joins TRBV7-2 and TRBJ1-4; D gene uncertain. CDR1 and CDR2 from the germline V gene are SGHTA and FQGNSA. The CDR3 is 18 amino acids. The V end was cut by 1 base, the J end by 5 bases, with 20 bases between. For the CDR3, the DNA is TGTGCCAGCAGCTTAGTCTTCGCTGGGTCCGATCAAAATGAAAAACTGTTTTTT. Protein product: CASSLVFAGSDQNEKLFF. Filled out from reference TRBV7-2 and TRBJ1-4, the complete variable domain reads GAGVSQSPSNKVTEKGKDVELRCDPISGHTALYWYRQSLGQGLEFLIYFQGNSAPDKSGLPSDRFSAERTGGSVSTLTIQRTQQEDSAVYLCASSLVFAGSDQNEKLFFGSGTQLSVL.

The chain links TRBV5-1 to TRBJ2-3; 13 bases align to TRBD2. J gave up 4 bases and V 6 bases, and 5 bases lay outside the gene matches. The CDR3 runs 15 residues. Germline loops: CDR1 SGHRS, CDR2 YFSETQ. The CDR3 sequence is CASTRTSGSSDTQYF. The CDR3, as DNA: TGCGCCAGCACTAGGACTAGCGGGAGTTCAGATACGCAGTATTTT. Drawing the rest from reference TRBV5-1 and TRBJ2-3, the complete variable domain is KAGVTQTPRYLIKTRGQQVTLSCSPISGHRSVSWYQQTPGQGLQFLFEYFSETQRNKGNFPGRFSGRQFSNSRSEMNVSTLELGDSALYLCASTRTSGSSDTQYFGPGTRLTVL.

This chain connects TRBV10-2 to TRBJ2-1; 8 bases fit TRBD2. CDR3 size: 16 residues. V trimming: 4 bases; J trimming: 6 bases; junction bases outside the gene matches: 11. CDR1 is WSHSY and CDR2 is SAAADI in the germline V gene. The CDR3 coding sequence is TGCGCCAGCAGTGCGCGGGAGGTCACCAGACCCAATGAGCAGTTCTTC. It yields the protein CASSAREVTRPNEQFF.

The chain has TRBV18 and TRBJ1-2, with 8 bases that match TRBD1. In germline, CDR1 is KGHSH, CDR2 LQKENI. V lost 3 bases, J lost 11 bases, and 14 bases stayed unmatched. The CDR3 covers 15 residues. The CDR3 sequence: CASSPDRVLSAWYTF. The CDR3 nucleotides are TGTGCCAGCTCACCGGACAGGGTACTGTCGGCTTGGTACACCTTC.

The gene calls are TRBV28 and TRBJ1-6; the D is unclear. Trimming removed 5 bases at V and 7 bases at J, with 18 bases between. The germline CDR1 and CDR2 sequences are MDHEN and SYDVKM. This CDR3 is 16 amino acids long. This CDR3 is CASSLTPLRKNSPLHF. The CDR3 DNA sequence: TGTGCCAGCAGTCTCACCCCCCTGCGTAAGAATTCACCCCTCCACTTT.

CDR3 nucleotide sequence: TGTGCCAGCAGCTCCCGGGACCCCGATGGCTACACCTTC. Translation gives CASSSRDPDGYTF. The rearrangement joins TRBV7-9 to TRBJ1-2; maybe TRBD1 (5 bases). Germline V gives CDR1 SEHNR, CDR2 FQNEAQ (reference sequence). V gave up 4 bases and J gave up 6 bases, with 12 bases separating them. This CDR3 contains 13 residues.

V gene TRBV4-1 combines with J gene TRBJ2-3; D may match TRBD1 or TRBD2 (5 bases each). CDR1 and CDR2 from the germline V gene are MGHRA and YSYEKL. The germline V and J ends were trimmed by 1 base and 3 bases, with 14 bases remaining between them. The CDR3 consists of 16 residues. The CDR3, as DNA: TGCGCCAGCAGCCAAGGGCGAGTTGGGGGAACAGATACGCAGTATTTT. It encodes CASSQGRVGGTDTQYF.

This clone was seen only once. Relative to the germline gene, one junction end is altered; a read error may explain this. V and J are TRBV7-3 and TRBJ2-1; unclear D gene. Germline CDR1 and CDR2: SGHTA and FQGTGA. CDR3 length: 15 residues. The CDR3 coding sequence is TGTGTCAGCAGCTTAGTTGGGGATACCTACAATGAGCAGTTCTTC. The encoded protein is CVSSLVGDTYNEQFF.

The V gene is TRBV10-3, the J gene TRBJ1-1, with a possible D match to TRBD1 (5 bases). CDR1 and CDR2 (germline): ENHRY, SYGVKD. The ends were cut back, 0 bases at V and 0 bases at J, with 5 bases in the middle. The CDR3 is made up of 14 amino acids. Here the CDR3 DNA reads TGTGCCATCAGTGAGTCAGGGGTGAACACTGAAGCTTTCTTT. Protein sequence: CAISESGVNTEAFF.

The CDR3 DNA follows: TGTGCCAGCAGTCCGCATTGGGGTAGCAACTATGGCTACACCTTC. It is translated as CASSPHWGSNYGYTF. The V gene is TRBV27, the J gene TRBJ1-2; D is undetermined. The CDR3 runs 15 residues. Looked up from germline, CDR1 is MNHEY and CDR2 is SMNVEV (reference sequence). With 5 bases removed from V and 2 bases from J, the gap between germline ends came to 15 bases.

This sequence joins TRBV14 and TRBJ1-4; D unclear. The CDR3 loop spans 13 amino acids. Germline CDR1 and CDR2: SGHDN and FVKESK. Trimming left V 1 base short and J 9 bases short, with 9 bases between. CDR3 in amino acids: CASSQAREQKLFF. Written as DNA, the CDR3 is TGTGCCAGCAGCCAAGCGAGGGAGCAAAAACTGTTTTTT. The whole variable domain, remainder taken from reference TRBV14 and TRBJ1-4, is EAGVTQFPSHSVIEKGQTVTLRCDPISGHDNLYWYRRVMGKEIKFLLHFVKESKQDESGMPNNRFLAERTGGTYSTLKVQPAELEDSGVYFCASSQAREQKLFFGSGTQLSVL.

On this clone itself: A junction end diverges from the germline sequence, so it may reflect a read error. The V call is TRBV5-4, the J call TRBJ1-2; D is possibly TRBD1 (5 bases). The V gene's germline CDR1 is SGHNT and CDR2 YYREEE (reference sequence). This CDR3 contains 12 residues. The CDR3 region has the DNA TGTGCCAGCAGCTTGGCGACTCAGGGTTTCGTCTTC. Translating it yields CASSLATQGFVF.

CDR3 residues: CASSPSNNSPLHF. The CDR3 nucleotides are TGTGCCAGCAGCCCGTCGAACAATTCACCCCTCCACTTT. V is TRBV7-6 and J is TRBJ1-6; no firm D call. This CDR3 has 13 residues. V was cut by 5 bases and J by 7 bases, with 9 bases left in between. The germline CDR1 and CDR2 sequences are SGHVS and FNYEAQ.

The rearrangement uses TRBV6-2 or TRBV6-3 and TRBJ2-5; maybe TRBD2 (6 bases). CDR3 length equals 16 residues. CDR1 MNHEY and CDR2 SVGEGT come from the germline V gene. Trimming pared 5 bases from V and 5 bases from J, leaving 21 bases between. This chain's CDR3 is CASSHPRSSGRETQYF. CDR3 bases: TGTGCCAGCAGTCACCCCCGGTCCAGCGGGCGGGAGACCCAGTACTTC.